Described below is a single T cell receptor (beta chain) sequence and its context. Its antigen is currently not known. Per-base qualities were not stored, and no clone one base away is much larger. This specimen comes from a study of blood T cells in healthy people across ages (dated by TCRdb to the mid-2010s). About the investigation overall: In model experiments, template switching captured about one uniquely barcoded TCR beta cDNA molecule for every two T cells. To track age-related changes in TCR beta repertoire diversity, the study relied on deep sequencing normalized with unique cDNA molecular identifiers. Four age groups were formed from the donors: young (average approximately 15 years), middle-aged (around 40), aged (about 68) and long-lived (approximately 78). Using the same blood draw, the study looked at two additional independent replicas of 1 million unique cDNA reads for two donors, one aged 18 to 30 and the other aged 80 or older.

The library was generated by 5' RACE. The sequencer listed for this sample is Illumina HiSeq 2500. The second PCR ran for about 7 to 11 cycles and used a J-beta primer mix along with a sample-barcoded 5' primer. Each TCR beta cDNA molecule received a unique molecular identifier from a template-switch 5' adaptor carrying 12 random nucleotides. At least 2.5 million CDR3-containing paired-end reads were obtained from each sample. The Mint cDNA synthesis kit, primed by a TRBC-specific oligonucleotide, was used to synthesize first-strand cDNA from all RNA. Following uracil-DNA glycosylase treatment, all cDNA underwent a first 18-cycle PCR with the universal primers M1SS and BC2_uni_R. In the source study's methods: For normalization, 1 million high-quality reads, each with a distinct molecular identifier, were randomly selected from each sample. Instead of being binned into consensus sequences, reads with shared molecular identifiers were discarded. MiTCR, run with a Q25 quality threshold and the strictest error-elimination algorithm, handled CDR3 identification, clonotype clustering and error correction. A nonparametric unseen species model with Euler transformation was used to estimate a lower bound on total TCR beta diversity. Using fastp at Q25 and MiXCR, TCRdb reprocessed the public reads and kept productive beta chains. Each entry merges the rows of one CDR3 protein and shows their most common DNA and genes. Clone size and V and J calls follow TCRdb, not the original study. The sample contains around 1,000,000 distinct CDR3 sequences, about 25% of them found a single time. 0.75% of the sample belongs to the ten largest clones.

Counted from cysteine to phenylalanine, this CDR3 has 14 amino acids. Only the CDR3 portion is preserved as DNA: 42 bases, with reading frame beginning at the first base. V loses 4 bases at its end and J loses 2 bases; junction bases beyond the gene matches: 4. The germline V gene provides CDR1 MNHNS and CDR2 SASEGT. The 39 donors, aged about 6 to 95 years, were systemically healthy Caucasian individuals from Russia. Each donor gave 9.5 to 10 milliliters of peripheral blood, drawn into EDTA-treated Vacutainer tubes. PBMCs were isolated by Ficoll-Paque density-gradient centrifugation, with at least 6 million obtained per sample. Trizol reagent was used to extract total RNA from the PBMCs, yielding at least 5.5 micrograms per sample. For every donor, an aliquot of PBMCs went through flow cytometry to measure the percentages of naive CD45RAhigh/CD27high T cells. The investigation overall reported the following: The percentage of naive T cells measured by flow cytometry correlated strongly with observed TCR beta diversity. Because profiling used bulk unsorted PBMCs, naive and antigen-experienced compartments could not be compared conclusively. Observed TCR beta diversity per million T cells fell roughly linearly with age, and a significant reduction was already apparent by age around 40. Compared with the aged group, the long-lived group had more naive CD4+ T cells, fewer expanded clones and increased TCR diversity, suggesting age selection. Because donor CMV infection status was unknown, age-related changes in expanded clonotypes were potentially confounded. Estimates of total diversity based on one million sequenced T cells were considered lower bounds and underestimates.

These data also featured in a second study, about T cells of mothers and their children. As the second study states: Donors were nine systemically healthy Caucasian individuals: three mothers and their six children. cDNA synthesis consumed the entire amount of extracted RNA, loaded at about 1.5 ug RNA in each 15 ul reaction. In the second PCR, the M1S primer introduced both the sample barcodes and 2-4 random nucleotides. More than 8.5 million TCR beta CDR3 reads were obtained from each mother, and about 3 million reads were obtained from each child. Thymic selection similarly shapes TCR recombination output in related and unrelated pairs, with minor effect from inherited differences. Normalized repertoire overlap in related mother-child pairs was always slightly higher than in unrelated mother-child pairs, but the difference was never significant. No persistent microchimeric T cell clones were found, with a detection sensitivity of 80 to 100 clones per million clonotypes. The study used deep NGS to compare TCR beta repertoires of mothers and children, seeking features distinguishing related mother-child pairs from unrelated individuals. The mean age was around 42 +/- 4 years for the mothers and approximately 11 +/- 4 years for the children. Libraries were sequenced on Illumina HiSeq 2000 with 100+100 nt paired-end reads after adapter ligation with NEBNext reagents. Mother and child libraries were prepared a month apart and sequenced in separate runs to prevent cross-contamination. Between roughly 450,000 and 2,000,000 distinct TCR beta clonotypes were identified per donor. Naive TCR beta clonotypes were estimated from low-frequency clonotypes matched to each donor's FACS-determined naive share, without sorting.

The chain was built from TRBV6-1 and TRBJ1-2, and TRBD1 matches 7 of the central bases. The sequenced sample consisted of blood. This TCR was sampled from a girl aged 2-10 years in good health. The DNA reads as follows: TGTGCCAGCAGTGGGACAGGTTCAAACTATGGCTACACCTTC. Its product reads: CASSGTGSNYGYTF.